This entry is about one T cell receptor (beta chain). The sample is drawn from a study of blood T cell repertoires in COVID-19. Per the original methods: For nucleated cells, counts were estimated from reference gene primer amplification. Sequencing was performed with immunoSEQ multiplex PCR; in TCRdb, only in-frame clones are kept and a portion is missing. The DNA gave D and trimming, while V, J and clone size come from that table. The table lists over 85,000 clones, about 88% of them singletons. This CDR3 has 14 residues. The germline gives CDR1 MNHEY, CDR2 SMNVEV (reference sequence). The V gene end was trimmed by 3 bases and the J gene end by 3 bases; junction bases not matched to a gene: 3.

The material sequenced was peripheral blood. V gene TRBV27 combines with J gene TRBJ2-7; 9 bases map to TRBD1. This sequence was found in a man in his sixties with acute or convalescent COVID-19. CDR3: CASSLTGGYYEQYF. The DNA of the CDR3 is TGTGCCAGCAGTTTGACAGGGGGGTACTACGAGCAGTACTTC.